This T cell receptor beta chain was sequenced for a study of CD8 T cells in ankylosing spondylitis (dated by TCRdb to 2016 to 2017). At the level of the whole study: To find TCR variants linked to disease, the study profiled T cell receptor beta repertoires in ankylosing spondylitis patients and healthy donors. Peripheral blood was sampled, and synovial fluid was also collected from ankylosing spondylitis patients. The full study cohort comprised around 23 ankylosing spondylitis patients and approximately 100 healthy donors.

V is shortened by 5 bases, J by 5 bases, and the region joining them spans 10 bases. The CDR3, from cysteine to phenylalanine, totals 12 residues. Of all the DNA, just the CDR3 is kept, 36 bases in frame from base 1. The CDR1 and CDR2 encoded by the germline V gene (reference sequence) are DFQATT and SNEGSKA. TCRdb names Illumina HiSeq 2500 as the instrument used. Quantitative 5'-RACE with molecular barcodes was used to prepare TCR beta libraries. The paper's processing steps were these. A new computational method based on a probabilistic model of VDJ rearrangement was used to identify disease-linked TCR variants. TCRdb's own reprocessing of the public reads used fastp at Q25 and MiXCR and kept productive beta chains. A single entry per CDR3 protein holds the most common genes and DNA from its merged rows. These V and J calls are TCRdb output, not the study's own analysis. The sample contains more than 200,000 distinct CDR3 sequences, roughly a quarter of them found a single time. 0.61% of the sample rests with the top ten.

This clonotype was counted at least ten times. The antigen this receptor binds is unknown. Per-base qualities were not stored, and no clone one base away is much larger. General findings and caveats noted by the study authors: The disease-linked clones showed a CD8+ phenotype and occurred at relatively low frequencies in peripheral blood. A TCR beta motif made up of several highly homologous amino acid variants appeared to be characteristic of blood from ankylosing spondylitis patients. According to the report, matched synovial fluid samples from ankylosing spondylitis patients were significantly enriched for the disease-linked clones. Some motif variants had previously been reported in the synovial fluid and blood of reactive arthritis patients, which suggests shared mechanisms of disease initiation.

The chain is made from TRBV20-1 and TRBJ2-1, with the D call tentatively TRBD1 or TRBD2, each fitting 5 bases. Sequencing was done on a sample of blood, either unsorted or a sorted T cell fraction (not recorded which). The origin of this receptor is a male donor with ankylosing spondylitis or in good health (not recorded which). The nucleotide sequence is TGCAGTGCTCCCGGGACCCACAATGAGCAGTTCTTC. This codes for CSAPGTHNEQFF.